The source of this T cell receptor beta chain is a study of T cell responses to AZD1222 COVID-19 vaccine. The CDR3 spans 16 residues. Germline V gene sequence: CDR1 ENHRY, CDR2 SYGVKD. J lost 4 bases, V lost 0 bases, and 9 bases had no gene match. Some clones are missing from TCRdb's copy, which holds only in-frame ones; the method was immunoSEQ multiplex PCR. The sample consists of 140,000 to 150,000 clones, more than 70% of them appearing once. Details on this clone: Its specificity is unknown.

Study-level points and caveats: Vaccination with two AZD1222 doses was followed by a rise in Spike-specific TCR breadth and depth. Among spike-specific TCRs, nearly half reportedly target unmutated variant regions. Donor demographics were predominantly white British with a female majority; clonal diversity may be underestimated.

Sample: peripheral blood, taken 28 days after the second AZD1222 dose. This sequence was found in an adult who received the AZD1222 COVID-19 vaccine. The chain carries TRBV10-3 and TRBJ2-7; 7 nucleotides align to TRBD1. The CDR3: CAISESSGTGVYEQYF. DNA of the CDR3: TGTGCCATCAGTGAGTCGAGTGGTACAGGGGTTTACGAGCAGTACTTC.